A selection of T cell receptor beta chains follows, all from one sample in a study of T cell repertoires in cytomegalovirus infection. In TCRdb, the reads were re-called with MiXCR into one record per CDR3 protein. Altogether some 700,000 distinct CDR3 sequences are present, 35% to 40% being singletons, with the ten largest covering around 2.8%. The sequenced sample consisted of PBMCs. These receptors originate from a human donor in good health (CMV status not recorded). Some clones in this sample may be carry-over from other donors' samples. The CDR3 runs from the conserved cysteine through the conserved F or W. The D gene is left open where the match is weak. Expanded clones are given a class, and other clones once, few, many or no size at all.

>TRBJ2-1|TRBD1|NA|TRBV11-2
TGTGCCAGCAGCTTAGATGGACAGGGGCGTCCATACAATGAGAAGTTCTTC
CASSLDGQGRPYNEKFF
>TRBJ2-7|NA|NA|TRBV23-1
TGCGCCAGCAGTCCCGGGGAGCAGTACTTC
CASSPGEQYF
>TRBJ2-3|NA|many|TRBV7-8
TGTGCCAGCAGCCTTTCGGAGGAATGGGACACCCAAGCCCCTTTTAGCACAGATACGCAGTATTTT
CASSLSEEWDTQAPFSTDTQYF
>TRBJ1-4|NA|NA|TRBV28
TGTGCCAGCAGACCCCTCGGGGGGGAAGCGTTTGAAAAACTGTTTTTT
CASRPLGGEAFEKLFF
>TRBJ1-4|NA|many|TRBV7-2
TGTGCCAGCAGCCCACCAAACGGGGCAGGGTCCAAACTGTTTTTT
CASSPPNGAGSKLFF
>TRBJ2-7|TRBD1|NA|TRBV28
TGTGCCAGCAAAATGGACAGGTGGGGCACCTACGAGCAGTACTTC
CASKMDRWGTYEQYF
>TRBJ2-7|TRBD1|once|TRBV5-6
TGTGACAGCAGCCCCGGACAGGGGTACGAGCAGTACTTC
CDSSPGQGYEQYF
>TRBJ2-5|TRBD1|NA|TRBV12-3/TRBV12-4
TGTGCCAGCAGTTTTCTGGCCAGGGGGCTAGAGACCCAGTACTTC
CASSFLARGLETQYF
>TRBJ2-3|TRBD2|few|TRBV10-2
TGCGCCAGCAGTGGTCTAGCGGGGCGGAATACGCAGTATTTT
CASSGLAGRNTQYF
>TRBJ1-5|NA|NA|TRBV12-3/TRBV12-4
TGTGCCAGCAGTAAGGGCCCTATCAATCAGCCCCAGCATTTT
CASSKGPINQPQHF
>TRBJ2-5|NA|NA|TRBV4-3
TGCGCCAGCAGCCAAGAACTTCAAGAGACCCAGTACTTC
CASSQELQETQYF
>TRBJ2-5|TRBD1|NA|TRBV7-6
TGTGCCAGCTCTCAGGGGGCCCAAGAGACCCAGTACTTC
CASSQGAQETQYF
>TRBJ2-5|TRBD1|NA|TRBV7-2
TGTGCCAGCAGCACGCGGACAGGGGGCCGGGAGACCCAGTACTTC
CASSTRTGGRETQYF
>TRBJ2-7|TRBD2|few|TRBV19
TGTGCCAGTAGCCCACTAGCGGGAGTTAGCGAGCAGTACTTC
CASSPLAGVSEQYF
>TRBJ2-7|NA|many|TRBV12-3/TRBV12-4
TGTGCCAGCAGTTTCACAGGGACCACCTACGAGCAGTACTTC
CASSFTGTTYEQYF
>TRBJ1-2|NA|NA|TRBV11-2
TGTGCCAGCATCTCGATCAAGGGCCCTAACTATGGCTACACCTTC
CASISIKGPNYGYTF
>TRBJ1-6|NA|NA|TRBV7-9
TGTGCCAGCAGCTTAGGCCCCGGGGTAACCCTCCACTTT
CASSLGPGVTLHF
>TRBJ2-7|TRBD1|NA|TRBV12-3/TRBV12-4
TGTGCCAGCCACCGGACAGGAAACTACGAGCAGTACTTC
CASHRTGNYEQYF
>TRBJ2-1|NA|NA|TRBV7-2
TGTGCCAGCAGCTTAGAGCCAGGGCACAATGAGCAGTTCTTC
CASSLEPGHNEQFF
>TRBJ1-2|TRBD1|NA|TRBV7-8
TGTGCCAGCAGCTTATGGCAGGGGGAAGACTATGGCTACACCTTC
CASSLWQGEDYGYTF
>TRBJ2-7|TRBD2|few|TRBV28
TGTGCCAGCATTCCCGTCCTCCTAGCGGGGGACGGCGACGAGCAGTACTTC
CASIPVLLAGDGDEQYF
>TRBJ2-1|TRBD2|NA|TRBV6-5
TGTGCCAGCAGTTACTACGGGGTAGCGGGAGCAAGTGAGCAGTTCTTC
CASSYYGVAGASEQFF
>TRBJ1-1|NA|NA|TRBV19
TGTGCCAGTAGTATAGAGGGACTGGCCTCTGAAGCTTTCTTT
CASSIEGLASEAFF
>TRBJ2-5|TRBD2|NA|TRBV19
TGTGCCAGTAGTATAAGCGGGGGAACACAAGAGACCCAGTACTTC
CASSISGGTQETQYF
>TRBJ1-2|TRBD1|NA|TRBV5-3
TGTGCCAGCAGCTCTTCAGGGACAGGAGGCTACACCTTC
CASSSSGTGGYTF
>TRBJ2-7|NA|NA|TRBV12-3/TRBV12-4
TGTGCCAGCAGTTCACCTACAGGGGAGGACCGGCCCTACGAGCAGTACTTC
CASSSPTGEDRPYEQYF
>TRBJ2-7|NA|few|TRBV28
TGTGCCAGCAGTTTTTTCTCGGGGAAACACTACGAGCAGTACTTC
CASSFFSGKHYEQYF
>TRBJ2-7|TRBD2|NA|TRBV10-3
TGTGCCATCAGTGATGAGCGGGAGAGCTACGAGCAGTACTTC
CAISDERESYEQYF
>TRBJ2-1|TRBD2|NA|TRBV6-2/TRBV6-3
TGTGCCAGCAGAGACTCGGGAGGACTATTCAATGAGCAGTTCTTC
CASRDSGGLFNEQFF
>TRBJ2-5|NA|NA|TRBV10-2
TGCGCCAGCAGTGAGCAGGGCGTGCAGACCCAGTACTTC
CASSEQGVQTQYF
>TRBJ2-3|TRBD2|NA|TRBV28
TGTGCCAGCAAGTCCGCCCTGGCGGGAGGGACGGATACGCAGTATTTT
CASKSALAGGTDTQYF
>TRBJ2-7|NA|NA|TRBV10-3
TGTGCCATCATGGCGACAGGCAACTCCTACGAGCAGTACTTC
CAIMATGNSYEQYF
>TRBJ2-1|TRBD1|few|TRBV10-3
TGTGCCATCAGTGCCCGGGACAGGGGATCCAATGAGCAGTTCTTC
CAISARDRGSNEQFF
>TRBJ1-1|TRBD1|NA|TRBV2
TGTGCCAGCAGGGCCGGAGGGGGCGGTTGGAACACTGAAGCTTTCTTT
CASRAGGGGWNTEAFF
>TRBJ2-3|NA|many|TRBV28
TGTGCCAGCAGTTCTTCTTTGGTTACGCAGTATTTT
CASSSSLVTQYF
>TRBJ1-4|NA|NA|TRBV6-1
TGTGCCAGCAGCACGCGAAGGGGTTCAACTAATGAAAAACTGTTTTTT
CASSTRRGSTNEKLFF
>TRBJ1-6|NA|NA|TRBV2
TGTGCCAGCAGAGCCGACACAGGATTTAATTCACCCCTCCACTTT
CASRADTGFNSPLHF
>TRBJ1-1|NA|few|TRBV10-2
TGCGCCAGCAGTGGTTGGAGGGACACTGAAGCTTTCTTT
CASSGWRDTEAFF
>TRBJ2-3|NA|few|TRBV27
TGTGCCAGCAGTTTATTCGCCTCGAGGGCAGGGAGCACAGATACGCAGTATTTT
CASSLFASRAGSTDTQYF
>TRBJ2-7|TRBD2|few|TRBV7-9
TGTGCCAGCAGCCTTATAGCGGGCACCTACGAGCAGTACTTC
CASSLIAGTYEQYF
>TRBJ2-5|TRBD2|NA|TRBV20-1
TGCAGTGCTAGGAAGACTAGCGGAAACCAAGAGACCCAGTACTTC
CSARKTSGNQETQYF
>TRBJ1-2|NA|NA|TRBV7-6
TGTTCCAGCAGCCCCTCTGGACTGCCGTTTCTCTTC
CSSSPSGLPFLF
>TRBJ1-5|NA|few|TRBV10-3
TGTGCCATCAGTGAGGGGGGTGAATATCAGCCCCAGCATTTT
CAISEGGEYQPQHF
>TRBJ1-2|TRBD1|few|TRBV28
TGTGCCAGCAGTTTCCGAGACAGGGTCATATCGAGTGGCTACACCTTC
CASSFRDRVISSGYTF
>TRBJ2-1|NA|few|TRBV19
TGTGCCAGTAGTATCCTTACTAGCAGCGAGCAGTTCTTC
CASSILTSSEQFF
>TRBJ1-1|NA|NA|TRBV29-1
TGCAGCGTCCCCCGAGGGGCTGAAGCTTTCTTT
CSVPRGAEAFF
>TRBJ2-1|TRBD2|few|TRBV20-1
TGCAGTGCCGCCAGCGGGGCCCACAATGAGCAGTTCTTC
CSAASGAHNEQFF
>TRBJ2-2|NA|NA|TRBV28
TGTGCCAGCATGGGAGCTGCCGGGGAGCTGTTTTTT
CASMGAAGELFF
>TRBJ2-1|TRBD2|NA|TRBV27
TGTGCCAGCAGCCAGACTAGCTTCTACAATGAGCAGTTCTTC
CASSQTSFYNEQFF
>TRBJ2-2|NA|once|TRBV12-3/TRBV12-4
TGTGCCAGCAGTTTAGGGGGACCTTCCGGGGAGCTGTTTTTT
CASSLGGPSGELFF
>TRBJ1-1|NA|NA|TRBV28
TGTGCCAGCAGCCCCCCCAGGGGCAGGGGAAACACTGAAGCTTTCTTT
CASSPPRGRGNTEAFF